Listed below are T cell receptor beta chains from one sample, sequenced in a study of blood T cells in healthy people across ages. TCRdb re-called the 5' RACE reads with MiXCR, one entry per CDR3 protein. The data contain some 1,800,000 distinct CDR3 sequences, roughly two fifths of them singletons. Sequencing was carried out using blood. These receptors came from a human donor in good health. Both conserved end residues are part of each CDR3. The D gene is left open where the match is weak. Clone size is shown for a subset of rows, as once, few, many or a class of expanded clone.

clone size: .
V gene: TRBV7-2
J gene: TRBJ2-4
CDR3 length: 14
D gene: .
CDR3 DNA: TGTGCCAGCAGCTTAGACGGGGGCTCTCGGGAGCAGTACTTC
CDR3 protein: CASSLDGGSREQYF

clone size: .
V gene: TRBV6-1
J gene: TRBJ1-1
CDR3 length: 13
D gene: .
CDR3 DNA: TGTGCCAGCAGTCTCGACAGACCCACTGAAGCTTTCTTT
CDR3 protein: CASSLDRPTEAFF

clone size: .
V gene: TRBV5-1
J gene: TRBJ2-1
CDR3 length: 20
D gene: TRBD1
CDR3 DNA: TGCGCCAGCAAGGATCAGTGGGGACAGGGGTTCCGGGAAACTTACAATGAGCAGTTCTTC
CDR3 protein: CASKDQWGQGFRETYNEQFF

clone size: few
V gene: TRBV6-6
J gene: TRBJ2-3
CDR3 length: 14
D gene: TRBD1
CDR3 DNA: TGTGCCAGCAGTTACACAGGGGGCTCAGATACGCAGTATTTT
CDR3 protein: CASSYTGGSDTQYF

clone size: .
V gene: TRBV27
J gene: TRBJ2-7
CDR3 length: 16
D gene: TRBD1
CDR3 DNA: TGTGCCAGCAGTTTATCCCCGGACAGGGTGGGGTACGAGCAGTACTTC
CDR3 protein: CASSLSPDRVGYEQYF

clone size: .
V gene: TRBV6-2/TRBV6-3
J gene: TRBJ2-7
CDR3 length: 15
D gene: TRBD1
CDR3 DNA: TGTGCCAGCAGGGCCACCGGGACAGGGGACCACGAGCAGTACTTC
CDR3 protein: CASRATGTGDHEQYF

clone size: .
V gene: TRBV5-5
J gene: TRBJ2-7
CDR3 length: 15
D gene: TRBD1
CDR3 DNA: TGTGCCAGCAGCTTGGCCGGGACAGACACCTACGAGCAGTACTTC
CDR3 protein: CASSLAGTDTYEQYF

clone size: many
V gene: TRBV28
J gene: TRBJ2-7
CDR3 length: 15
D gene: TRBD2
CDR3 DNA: TGTGCCAGCAGCCCGAGGACTAGCGGGACCTACGAGCAGTACTTC
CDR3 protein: CASSPRTSGTYEQYF

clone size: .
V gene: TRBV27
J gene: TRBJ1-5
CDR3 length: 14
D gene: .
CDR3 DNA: TGTGCCAGCAGTTTACATGGCAGGCATCAGCCCCAGCATTTT
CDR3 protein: CASSLHGRHQPQHF

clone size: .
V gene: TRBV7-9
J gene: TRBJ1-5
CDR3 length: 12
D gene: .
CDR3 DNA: TGTGCCAGCAGCTTAGCCGATCAGCCCCGGCATTTT
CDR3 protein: CASSLADQPRHF

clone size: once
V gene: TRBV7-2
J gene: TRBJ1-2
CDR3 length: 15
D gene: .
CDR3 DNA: TGTGCCAGCAGCTTATCGTGGCAGGGGAGCTATGGCTACACCTTC
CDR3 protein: CASSLSWQGSYGYTF

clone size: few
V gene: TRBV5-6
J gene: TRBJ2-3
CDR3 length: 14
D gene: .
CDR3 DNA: TGTGCCAGCAGCTTTGGTCCGAATACAGATACGCAGTATTTT
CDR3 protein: CASSFGPNTDTQYF

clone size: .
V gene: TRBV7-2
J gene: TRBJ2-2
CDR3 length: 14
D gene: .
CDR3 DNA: TGTGCCAGCAGCTTAACGGTGAACACCGGGGAGCTGTTTTTT
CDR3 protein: CASSLTVNTGELFF

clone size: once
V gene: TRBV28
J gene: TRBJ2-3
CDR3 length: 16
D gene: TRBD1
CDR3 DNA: TGTGCCAGCAGTCCAACAGGACAGGCCAACACAGATACGCAGTATTTT
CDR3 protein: CASSPTGQANTDTQYF

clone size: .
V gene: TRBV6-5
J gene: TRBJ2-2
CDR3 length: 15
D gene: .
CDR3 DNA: TGTGCCAGCAGTTACTCGATAGGAGACACCGGGGAGCTGTTTTTT
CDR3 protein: CASSYSIGDTGELFF

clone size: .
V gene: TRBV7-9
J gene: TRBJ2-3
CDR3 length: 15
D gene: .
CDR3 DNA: TGTGCCAGCAGCTTAGCGAACAGTCGGGCAGATACGCAGTATTTT
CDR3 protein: CASSLANSRADTQYF

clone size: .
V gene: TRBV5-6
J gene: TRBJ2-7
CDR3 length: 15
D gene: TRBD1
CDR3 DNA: TGTGCCAGCAGCATAGCCGGGACAGGGGCCTACGAGCAGTACTTC
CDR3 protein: CASSIAGTGAYEQYF

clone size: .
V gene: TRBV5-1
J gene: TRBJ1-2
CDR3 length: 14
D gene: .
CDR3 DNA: TGCGCCAGCAGCCCCGGGGGGGAACGTTATGGCTACACCTTC
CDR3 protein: CASSPGGERYGYTF

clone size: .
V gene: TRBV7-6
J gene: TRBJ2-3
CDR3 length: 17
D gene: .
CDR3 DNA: TGTGCCAGCAGCCGAAATCGGGGACCTAGCGTATCAGATACGCAGTATTTT
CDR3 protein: CASSRNRGPSVSDTQYF

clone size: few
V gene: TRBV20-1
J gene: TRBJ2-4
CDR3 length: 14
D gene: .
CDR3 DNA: TGCAGTGCTAGAGTGGCCAGGTCGGCTGAGATTCAGTACTTC
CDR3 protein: CSARVARSAEIQYF

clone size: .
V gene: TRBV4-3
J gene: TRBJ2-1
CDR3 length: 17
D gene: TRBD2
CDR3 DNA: TGCGCCAGCAGCCAGGCTCGCTCTAGCGGGGGCAACAATGAGCAGTTCTTC
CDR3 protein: CASSQARSSGGNNEQFF

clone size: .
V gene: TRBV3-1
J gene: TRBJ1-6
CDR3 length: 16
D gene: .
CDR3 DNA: TGTGCCAGCAGCCAAGGATTAGGGAATTGTACTTCACCCCTCCACTTT
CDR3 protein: CASSQGLGNCTSPLHF

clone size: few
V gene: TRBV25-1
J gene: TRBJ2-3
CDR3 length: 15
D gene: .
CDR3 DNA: TGTGCCAGCAGTGCCGGGGACGGTGGCACAGATACGCAGTATTTT
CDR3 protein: CASSAGDGGTDTQYF

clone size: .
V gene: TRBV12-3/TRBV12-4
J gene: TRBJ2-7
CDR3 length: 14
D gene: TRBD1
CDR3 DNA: TGTGCCAGCAGTCGAGGGACAGGGAACCCCGAGCAGTACTTC
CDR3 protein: CASSRGTGNPEQYF

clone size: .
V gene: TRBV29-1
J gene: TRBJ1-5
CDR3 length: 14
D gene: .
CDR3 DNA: TGCAGCGTTGACCAGGGGCTTGAGGATCAGCCCCAGCATTTT
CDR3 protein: CSVDQGLEDQPQHF

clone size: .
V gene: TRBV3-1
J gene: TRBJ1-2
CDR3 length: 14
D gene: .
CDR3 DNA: TGTGCCAGCAGCCACACGGACAGACACTATGGCTACACCTTC
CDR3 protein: CASSHTDRHYGYTF